This TCR beta chain was sequenced in a study of cytomegalovirus exposure and HLA in healthy donors. As for the study in general: Later, an analysis reported that the 120 or so validation repertoires had used the same platform as the approximately 630 first-cohort repertoires.

TCRdb keeps only in-frame clones here, not all; method: immunoSEQ multiplex PCR. The sample holds about 400,000 clones, about nine tenths seen once. Trimming took 0 bases from V and 4 from J, leaving 12 bases between them. The germline gives CDR1 SGDLS, CDR2 YYNGEE. CDR3 length equals 15 residues. The chain couples TRBV9 to TRBJ2-3, with D perhaps matching TRBD2 (5 bases). Material for sequencing was PBMCs. This TCR derives from a woman between 18 and 29 years old in good health and CMV-seronegative. The CDR3 spells CASSVGAVQSDTQYF. CDR3 sequence (DNA): TGTGCCAGCAGCGTAGGAGCGGTCCAGTCAGATACGCAGTATTTT.